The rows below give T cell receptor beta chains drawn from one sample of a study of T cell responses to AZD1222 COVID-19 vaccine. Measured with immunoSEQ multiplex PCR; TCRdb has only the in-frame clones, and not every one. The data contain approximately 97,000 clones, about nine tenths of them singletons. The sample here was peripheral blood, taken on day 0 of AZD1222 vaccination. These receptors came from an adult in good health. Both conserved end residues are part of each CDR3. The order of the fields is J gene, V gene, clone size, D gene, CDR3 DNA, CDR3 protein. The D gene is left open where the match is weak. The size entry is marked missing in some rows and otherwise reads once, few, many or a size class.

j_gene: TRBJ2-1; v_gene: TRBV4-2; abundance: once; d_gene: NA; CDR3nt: TGTGCCAGCAGCCAAGAGGCCAGAGACAATGAGCAGTTCTTC; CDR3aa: CASSQEARDNEQFF
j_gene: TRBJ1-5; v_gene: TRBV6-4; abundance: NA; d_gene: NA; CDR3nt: TGTGCCAGCAGTGAGCAGCGTGGTCAGCCCCAGCATTTT; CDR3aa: CASSEQRGQPQHF
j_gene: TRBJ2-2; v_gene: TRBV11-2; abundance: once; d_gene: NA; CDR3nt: TGTGCCAGCAGCCACCGAGGACCTAATTCCGGGAGCACCGGGGAGCTGTTTTTT; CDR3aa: CASSHRGPNSGSTGELFF
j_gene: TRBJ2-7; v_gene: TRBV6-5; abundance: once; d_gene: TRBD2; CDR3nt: TGTGCCAGCACCCAGACTAGCGGGAGTCACGAGCAGTACTTC; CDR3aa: CASTQTSGSHEQYF
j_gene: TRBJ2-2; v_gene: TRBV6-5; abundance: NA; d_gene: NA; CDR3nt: TGTGCCAGCACCCAAGCAGGGAGTATCGGGGAGCTGTTTTTT; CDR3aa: CASTQAGSIGELFF
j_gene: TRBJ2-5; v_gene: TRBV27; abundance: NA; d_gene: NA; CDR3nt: TGTGCCAGCAGTTTATTGGCGGGGACCAGTAAAGAGACCCAGTACTTC; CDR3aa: CASSLLAGTSKETQYF
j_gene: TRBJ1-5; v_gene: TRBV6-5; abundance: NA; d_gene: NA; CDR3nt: TGTGCCAGCAGTCTCCAGGGGAGGGGGCAGCCCCAGCATTTT; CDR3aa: CASSLQGRGQPQHF
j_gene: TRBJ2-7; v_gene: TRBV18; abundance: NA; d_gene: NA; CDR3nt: TGTGCCAGCTCACCACTTCTCGGACAAACCTACGAGCAGTACTTC; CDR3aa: CASSPLLGQTYEQYF
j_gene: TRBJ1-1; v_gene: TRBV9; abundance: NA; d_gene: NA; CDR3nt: TGTGCCAGCAGCGTAGAGCCCTCTGTCTGGGGGGTGAACAGGGCGAACACTGAAGCTTTCTTT; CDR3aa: CASSVEPSVWGVNRANTEAFF
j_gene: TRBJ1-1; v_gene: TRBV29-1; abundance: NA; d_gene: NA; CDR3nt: TGCAGCGTCGGGGCGGTGAACACTGAAGCTTTCTTT; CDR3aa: CSVGAVNTEAFF
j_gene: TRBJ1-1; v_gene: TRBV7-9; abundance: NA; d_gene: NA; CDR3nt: TGTGCCAGCAGCCGAACAGGGAAGGACACTGAAGCTTTCTTT; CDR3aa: CASSRTGKDTEAFF
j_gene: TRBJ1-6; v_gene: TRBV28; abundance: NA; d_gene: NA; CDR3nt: TGTGCCAGCAACAGGATCGATAATTCACCCCTCCACTTT; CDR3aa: CASNRIDNSPLHF
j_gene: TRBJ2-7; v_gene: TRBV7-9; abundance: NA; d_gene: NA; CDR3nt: TGTGCCAGCAGCTTCAATCAGGGGAGCTCCTACGAGCAGTACTTC; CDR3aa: CASSFNQGSSYEQYF
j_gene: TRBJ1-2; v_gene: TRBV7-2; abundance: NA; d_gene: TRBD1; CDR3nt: TGTGCCAGCAGCTTAGTACCCCAGGGGGCGAATGGCTACACCTTC; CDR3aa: CASSLVPQGANGYTF
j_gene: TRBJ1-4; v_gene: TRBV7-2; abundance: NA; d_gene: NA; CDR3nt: TGTGCCAGCAGCTTACTTCCCAGGACTAATGAAAAACTGTTTTTT; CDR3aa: CASSLLPRTNEKLFF
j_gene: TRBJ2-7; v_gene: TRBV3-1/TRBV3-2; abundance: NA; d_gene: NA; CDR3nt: TGTGCCAGCAGCCCGACTTTCGGGGGCGAGCAGTACTTC; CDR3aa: CASSPTFGGEQYF
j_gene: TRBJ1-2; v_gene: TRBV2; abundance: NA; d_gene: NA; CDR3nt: TGTGCCAGCAGGATGGAGGACGGATTACCAGGCTACACCTTC; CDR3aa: CASRMEDGLPGYTF
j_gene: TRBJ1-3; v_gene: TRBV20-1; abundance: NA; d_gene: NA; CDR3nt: TGCAGTGCTAGTGAGGACGGCCACTCTGGAAACACCATATATTTT; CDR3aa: CSASEDGHSGNTIYF
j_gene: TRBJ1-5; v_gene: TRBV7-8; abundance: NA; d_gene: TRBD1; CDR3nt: TGTGCCAGCAGCTCAGGACAGGGGGCTAGCAATCAGCCCCAGCATTTT; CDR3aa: CASSSGQGASNQPQHF
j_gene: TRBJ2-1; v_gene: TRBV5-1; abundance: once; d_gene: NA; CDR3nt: TGCGCCAGCAGCTTCATGGTTGGTGACAATGAGCAGTTCTTC; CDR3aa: CASSFMVGDNEQFF
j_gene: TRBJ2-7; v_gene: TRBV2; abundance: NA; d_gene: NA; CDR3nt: TGTGCCAGCAGAGAACCAGGGTTCCCCCCATACGAGCAGTACTTC; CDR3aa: CASREPGFPPYEQYF
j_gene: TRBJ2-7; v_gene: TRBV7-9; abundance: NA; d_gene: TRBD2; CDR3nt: TGTGCCAGCAGCAAACGTTACGGGACTAGCGGTGCCTACGAGCAGTACTTC; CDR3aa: CASSKRYGTSGAYEQYF
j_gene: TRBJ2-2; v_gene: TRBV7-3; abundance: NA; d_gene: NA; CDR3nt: TGTGCCAGCAGCTTAAGGCGGGACACCGGGGAGCTGTTTTTT; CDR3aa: CASSLRRDTGELFF
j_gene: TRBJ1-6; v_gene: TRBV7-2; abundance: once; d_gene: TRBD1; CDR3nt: TGTGCCAGCAACAGGGGTGTCGCAGCTTCACCCCTCCACTTT; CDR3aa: CASNRGVAASPLHF
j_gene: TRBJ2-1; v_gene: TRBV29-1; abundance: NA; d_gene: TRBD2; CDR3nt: TGCAGCGTTGACAGGCGGGGGGCTTACAATGAGCAGTTCTTC; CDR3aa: CSVDRRGAYNEQFF
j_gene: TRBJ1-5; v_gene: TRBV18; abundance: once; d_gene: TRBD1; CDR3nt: TGTGCCAGCTCCGAGGGGACAGGGGTGGTTCAGCCCCAGCATTTT; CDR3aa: CASSEGTGVVQPQHF
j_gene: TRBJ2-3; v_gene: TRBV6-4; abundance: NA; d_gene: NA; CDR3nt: TGTGCCAGCAGTCGGCGGGAAGAAGATACGCAGTATTTT; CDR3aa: CASSRREEDTQYF
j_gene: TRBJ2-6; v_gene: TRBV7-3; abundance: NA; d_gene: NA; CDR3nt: TGTGCCAGCAGTCTTTCCGGGACCTCTGGGGCCAACGTCCTGACTTTC; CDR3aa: CASSLSGTSGANVLTF
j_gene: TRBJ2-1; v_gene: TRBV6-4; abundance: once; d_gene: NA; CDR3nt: TGTGCCAGCAGTGACTCTAATCGGCAGTTCTTC; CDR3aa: CASSDSNRQFF
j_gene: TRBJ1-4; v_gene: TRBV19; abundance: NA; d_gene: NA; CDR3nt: TGTGCCAGTAGTAGCCAGGGAGAGGGCTGGGAAAAACTGTTTTTT; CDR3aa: CASSSQGEGWEKLFF
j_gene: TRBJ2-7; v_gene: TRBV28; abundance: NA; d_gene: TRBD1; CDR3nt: TGTGCCAGCAGTTTAACAGGGGAGTTTGGCGAGCAGTACTTC; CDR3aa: CASSLTGEFGEQYF
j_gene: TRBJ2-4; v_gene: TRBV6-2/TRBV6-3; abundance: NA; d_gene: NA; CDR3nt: TGTGCCAGCAGTCATGGGACACCCCTAGCCAAAAACATTCAGTACTTC; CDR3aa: CASSHGTPLAKNIQYF
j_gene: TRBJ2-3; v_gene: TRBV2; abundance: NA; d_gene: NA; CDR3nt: TGTGCCAGCAGTACGGGGGATGGGGATACGCAGTATTTT; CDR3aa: CASSTGDGDTQYF
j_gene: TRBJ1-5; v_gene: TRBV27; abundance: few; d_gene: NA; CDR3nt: TGTGCCAGCAGTCTTGGTCGCAATCAGCCCCAGCATTTT; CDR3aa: CASSLGRNQPQHF
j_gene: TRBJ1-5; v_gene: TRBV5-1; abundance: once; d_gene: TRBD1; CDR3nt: TGCGCCAGCAGCGGACAGGGTTCGGGCAATCAGCCCCAGCATTTT; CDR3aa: CASSGQGSGNQPQHF
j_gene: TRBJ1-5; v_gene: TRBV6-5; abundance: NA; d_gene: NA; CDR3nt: TGTGCCAGCAATTTGGGACAAATAGGACAGCCCCAGCATTTT; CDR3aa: CASNLGQIGQPQHF
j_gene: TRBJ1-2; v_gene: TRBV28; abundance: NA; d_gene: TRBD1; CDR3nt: TGTGCCACGTGGACAGGGGGAAACTATGGCTACACCTTC; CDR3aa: CATWTGGNYGYTF
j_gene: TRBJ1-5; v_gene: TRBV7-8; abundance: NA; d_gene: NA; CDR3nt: TGTGCCAGCAGCGTCTGGCGGGGGTTTCAGCCCCAGCATTTT; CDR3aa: CASSVWRGFQPQHF
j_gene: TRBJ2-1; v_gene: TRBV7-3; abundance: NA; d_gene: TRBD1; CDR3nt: TGTGCCAGCAACGTAGGGGGCGTTGGGAATGAGCAGTTCTTC; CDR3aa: CASNVGGVGNEQFF
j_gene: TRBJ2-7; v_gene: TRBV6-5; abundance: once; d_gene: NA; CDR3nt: TGTGCCAGCAGGTCAAACTCCTATAGCCCCTACGAGCAGTACTTC; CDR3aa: CASRSNSYSPYEQYF
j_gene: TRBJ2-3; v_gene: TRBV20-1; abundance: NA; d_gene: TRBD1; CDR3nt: TGCAGTGCTCATAGAGGGGACAGGCAGTATTTT; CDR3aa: CSAHRGDRQYF
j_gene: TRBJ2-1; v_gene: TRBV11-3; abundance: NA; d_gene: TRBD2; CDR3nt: TGTGCCAGCAGCCCCGGGACGGGGAGCGGGGGCTCCTACAATGAGCAGTTCTTC; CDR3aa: CASSPGTGSGGSYNEQFF
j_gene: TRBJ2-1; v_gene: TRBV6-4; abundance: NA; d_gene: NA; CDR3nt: TGTGCCAGCAGTGACGATGCGGGGAGCTCCTACAATGAGCAGTTCTTC; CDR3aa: CASSDDAGSSYNEQFF
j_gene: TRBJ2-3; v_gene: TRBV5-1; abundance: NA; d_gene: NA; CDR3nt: TGCGCCAGCAGCCCAGTCACCGGCCGAACAGATACGCAGTATTTT; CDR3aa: CASSPVTGRTDTQYF
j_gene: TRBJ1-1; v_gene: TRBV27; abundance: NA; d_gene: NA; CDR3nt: TGTGCCAGCAGTGTTGGGAACACTGAAGCTTTCTTT; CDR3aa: CASSVGNTEAFF
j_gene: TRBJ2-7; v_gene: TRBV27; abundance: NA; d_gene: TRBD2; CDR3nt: TGTGCCAGCAGTTCTAGCGGGAGCTCCTACGAGCAGTACTTC; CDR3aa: CASSSSGSSYEQYF
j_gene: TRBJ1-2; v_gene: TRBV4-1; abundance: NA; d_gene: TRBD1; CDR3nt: TGCGCCAGCAGCGCCCCGGGACAGGTAAACTATGGCTACACCTTC; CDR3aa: CASSAPGQVNYGYTF
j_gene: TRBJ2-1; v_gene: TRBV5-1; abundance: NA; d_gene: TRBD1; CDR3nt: TGCGCCAGCAGCTTGACAGGGGGCAAATACAATGAGCAGTTCTTC; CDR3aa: CASSLTGGKYNEQFF
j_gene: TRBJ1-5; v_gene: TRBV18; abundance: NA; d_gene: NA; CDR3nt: TGTGCCAGCTCACCTAACCAAGATTATAGCAATCAGCCCCAGCATTTT; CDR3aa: CASSPNQDYSNQPQHF
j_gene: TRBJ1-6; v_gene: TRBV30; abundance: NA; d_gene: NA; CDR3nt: TGTGCCTGGAATTCCCGGGACGGCTATAATTCACCCCTCCACTTT; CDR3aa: CAWNSRDGYNSPLHF
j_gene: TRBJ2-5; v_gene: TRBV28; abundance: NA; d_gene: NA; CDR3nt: TGTGCCAGCAGTTTGCCAGCCCAAGAGACCCAGTACTTC; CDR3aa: CASSLPAQETQYF
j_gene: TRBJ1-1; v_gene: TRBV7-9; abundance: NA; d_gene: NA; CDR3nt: TGTGCCAGCAGCCCGCAGGCAGGTAACACTGAAGCTTTCTTT; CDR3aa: CASSPQAGNTEAFF
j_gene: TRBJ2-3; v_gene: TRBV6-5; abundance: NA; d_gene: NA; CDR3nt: TGTGCCAGCAGGGTAGAGGGGGGCACAGATACGCAGTATTTT; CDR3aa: CASRVEGGTDTQYF
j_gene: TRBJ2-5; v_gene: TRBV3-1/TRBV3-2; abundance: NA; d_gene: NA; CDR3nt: TGTGCCAGCAGCCAAGATCCGGCCCCGAGGGAGACCCAGTACTTC; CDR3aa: CASSQDPAPRETQYF
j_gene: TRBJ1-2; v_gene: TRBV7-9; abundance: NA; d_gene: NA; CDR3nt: TGTGCCAGCAGCTTAACGGGCTATGGCTACACCTTC; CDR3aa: CASSLTGYGYTF
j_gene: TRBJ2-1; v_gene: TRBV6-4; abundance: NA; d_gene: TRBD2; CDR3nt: TGTGCCAGCAGTGACTCGACTAGCGGGAGCAATGAGCAGTTCTTC; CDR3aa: CASSDSTSGSNEQFF
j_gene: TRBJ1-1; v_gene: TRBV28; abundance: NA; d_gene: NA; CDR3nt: TGTGCCATTACGGGGGAAAACACTGAAGCTTTCTTT; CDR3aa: CAITGENTEAFF